This entry features one T cell receptor beta chain sequence. Its specificity is not known. Study-level findings and limits: Tumor memory CD4+ T cell TCR gene usage was found to cluster with blood and lymph node memory CD4+ cells and with lymph node naive CD4+ cells. The larger cohort examined one V-J beta rearrangement, not whole repertoires.

Per germline, CDR1 SGHRS and CDR2 YFSETQ. V lost 3 bases, J lost 5 bases, and 9 bases lay in between. The CDR3 runs to 13 residues. After constant-region reverse-primer amplification, full-length variable regions underwent semi-nested PCR with Nested Universal Primer A. TCRdb fed the 5' RACE reads into MiXCR, producing one record per CDR3 protein. The data hold roughly 40,000 distinct CDR3 sequences, with 15% to 20% observed a single time. This clonotype was sampled from a female donor with breast cancer. The sequenced material came from naive CD4+ T cells sorted from a lymph node. Regarding subset: naive CD4+ T cells, CD4+CD45RA+CD25-. The V and J genes are TRBV5-1 and TRBJ1-5, with unresolved D. CDR3 coding DNA: TGCGCCAGCAGCTCAAACAGCGATCAGCCCCAGCATTTT. Protein product: CASSSNSDQPQHF.